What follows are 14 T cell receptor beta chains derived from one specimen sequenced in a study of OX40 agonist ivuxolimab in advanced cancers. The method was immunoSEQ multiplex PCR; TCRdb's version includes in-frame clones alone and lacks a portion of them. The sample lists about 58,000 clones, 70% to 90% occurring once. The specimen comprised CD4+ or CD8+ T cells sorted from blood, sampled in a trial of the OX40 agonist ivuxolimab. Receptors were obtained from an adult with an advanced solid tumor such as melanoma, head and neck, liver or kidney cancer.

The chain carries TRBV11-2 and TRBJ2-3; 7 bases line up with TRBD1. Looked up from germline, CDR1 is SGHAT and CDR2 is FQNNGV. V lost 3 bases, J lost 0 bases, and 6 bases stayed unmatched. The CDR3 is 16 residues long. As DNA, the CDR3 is TGTGCCAGCAGCTTTCGGACAGGTATTAGCACAGATACGCAGTATTTT. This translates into CASSFRTGISTDTQYF.

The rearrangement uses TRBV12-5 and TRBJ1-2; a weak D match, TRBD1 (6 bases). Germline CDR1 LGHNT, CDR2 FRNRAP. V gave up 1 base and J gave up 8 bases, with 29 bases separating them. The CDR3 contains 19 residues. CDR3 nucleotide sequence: TGTGCTAGTGGTTTGGCCCCTCCGGGGGCGCTAGGCCTACTAGAAGGCTACACCTTC. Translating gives CASGLAPPGALGLLEGYTF. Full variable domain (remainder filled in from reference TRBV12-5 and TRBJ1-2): DARVTQTPRHKVTEMGQEVTMRCQPILGHNTVFWYRQTMMQGLELLAYFRNRAPLDDSGMPKDRFSAEMPDATLATLKIQPSEPRDSAVYFCASGLAPPGALGLLEGYTFGSGTRLTVV.

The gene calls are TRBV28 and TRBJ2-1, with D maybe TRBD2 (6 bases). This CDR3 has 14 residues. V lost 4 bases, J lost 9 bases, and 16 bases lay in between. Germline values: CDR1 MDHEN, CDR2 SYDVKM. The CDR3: CASSSVQRGVEQFF. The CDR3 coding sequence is TGTGCCAGCAGTTCGGTGCAGCGCGGGGTTGAGCAGTTCTTC.

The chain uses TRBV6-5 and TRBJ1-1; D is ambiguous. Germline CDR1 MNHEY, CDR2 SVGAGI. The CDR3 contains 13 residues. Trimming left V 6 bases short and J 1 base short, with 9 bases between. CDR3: CASSRTKNTEAFF. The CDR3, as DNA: TGTGCCAGCAGCCGTACAAAGAACACTGAAGCTTTCTTT.

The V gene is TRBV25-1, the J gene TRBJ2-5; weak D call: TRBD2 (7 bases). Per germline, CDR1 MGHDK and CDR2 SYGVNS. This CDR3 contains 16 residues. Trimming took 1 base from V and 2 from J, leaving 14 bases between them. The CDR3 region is CASSEWRGGLQETQYF. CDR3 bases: TGTGCCAGCAGTGAATGGCGCGGGGGCCTACAAGAGACCCAGTACTTC.

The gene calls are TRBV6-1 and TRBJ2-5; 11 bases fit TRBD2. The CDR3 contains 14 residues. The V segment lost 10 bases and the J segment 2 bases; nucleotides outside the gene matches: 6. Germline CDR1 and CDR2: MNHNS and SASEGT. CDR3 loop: CAIGASGGQETQYF. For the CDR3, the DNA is TGTGCCATAGGGGCTAGCGGGGGGCAAGAGACCCAGTACTTC.

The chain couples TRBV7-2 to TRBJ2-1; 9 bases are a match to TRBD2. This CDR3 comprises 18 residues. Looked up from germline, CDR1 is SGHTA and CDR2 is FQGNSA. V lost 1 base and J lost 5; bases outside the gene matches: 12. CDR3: CASSLGRLAGSIDNEQFF. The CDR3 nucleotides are TGTGCCAGCAGCTTAGGACGGCTAGCGGGGTCCATTGACAATGAGCAGTTCTTC.

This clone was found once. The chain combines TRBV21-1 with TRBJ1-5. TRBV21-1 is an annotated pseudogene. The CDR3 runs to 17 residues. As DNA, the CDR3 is TGTGCCAGCAGCAAGGCAGGACCGATGGTAGTTGATCAGCCCCAGCATTTT. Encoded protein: CASSKAGPMVVDQPQHF.

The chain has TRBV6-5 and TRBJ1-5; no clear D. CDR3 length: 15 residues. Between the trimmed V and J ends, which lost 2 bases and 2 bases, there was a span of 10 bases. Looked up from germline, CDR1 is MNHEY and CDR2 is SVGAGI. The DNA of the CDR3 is TGTGCCAGCAGTTACAGGAGAGGAGGCAATCAGCCCCAGCATTTT. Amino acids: CASSYRRGGNQPQHF.

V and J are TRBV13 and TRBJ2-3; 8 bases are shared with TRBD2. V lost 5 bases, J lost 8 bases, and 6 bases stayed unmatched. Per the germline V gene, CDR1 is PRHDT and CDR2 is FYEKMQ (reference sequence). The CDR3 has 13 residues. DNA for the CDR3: TGTGCCAGCAGCCCAGGGACTAGGGGTACGCAGTATTTT. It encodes CASSPGTRGTQYF.

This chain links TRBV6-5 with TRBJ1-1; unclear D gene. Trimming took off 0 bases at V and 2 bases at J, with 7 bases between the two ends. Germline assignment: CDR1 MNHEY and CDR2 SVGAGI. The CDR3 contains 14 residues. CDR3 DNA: TGTGCCAGCAGTTACTCAGGGTCCAACACTGAAGCTTTCTTT. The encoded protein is CASSYSGSNTEAFF.

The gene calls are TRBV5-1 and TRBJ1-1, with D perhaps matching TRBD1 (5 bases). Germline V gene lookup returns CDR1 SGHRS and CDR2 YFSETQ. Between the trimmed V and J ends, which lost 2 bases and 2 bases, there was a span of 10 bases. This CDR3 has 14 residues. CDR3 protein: CASSFGQENTEAFF. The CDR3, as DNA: TGCGCCAGCAGCTTCGGACAAGAAAACACTGAAGCTTTCTTT. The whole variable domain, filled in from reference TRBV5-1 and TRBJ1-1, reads KAGVTQTPRYLIKTRGQQVTLSCSPISGHRSVSWYQQTPGQGLQFLFEYFSETQRNKGNFPGRFSGRQFSNSRSEMNVSTLELGDSALYLCASSFGQENTEAFFGQGTRLTVV.

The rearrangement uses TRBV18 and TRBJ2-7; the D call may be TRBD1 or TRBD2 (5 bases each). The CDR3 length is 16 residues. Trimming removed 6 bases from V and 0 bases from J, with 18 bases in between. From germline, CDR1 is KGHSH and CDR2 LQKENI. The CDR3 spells CASSHSRGQYSYEQYF. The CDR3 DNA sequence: TGTGCCAGCTCCCACTCACGGGGCCAATACTCCTACGAGCAGTACTTC.

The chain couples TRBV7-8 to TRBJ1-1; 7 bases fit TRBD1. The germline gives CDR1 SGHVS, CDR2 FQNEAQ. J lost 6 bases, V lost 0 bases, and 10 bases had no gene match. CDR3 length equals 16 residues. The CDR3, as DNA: TGTGCCAGCAGCTTAGCGCTGGCAGGGGGTATCCCTGAAGCTTTCTTT. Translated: CASSLALAGGIPEAFF.